This entry lists 14 T cell receptor beta chains sequenced from one sample in a study of shared clonotypes between healthy human individuals. Assay: immunoSEQ multiplex PCR; the TCRdb copy retains only in-frame clones and omits some. The sample consists of about 990,000 clones, around 78% of them appearing once. Sequencing was done on a sample of memory CD4+ T cells from PBMCs. Indicated subset: CD45RA-negative fraction. Receptors originate from a man younger than 30 in good health. Some clones in this sample may be carry-over from other donors' samples.

The chain employs TRBV6-1 and TRBJ2-1, with 14 nucleotides matching TRBD2. The CDR3 runs to 15 residues. Germline trimming cut 3 bases from V and 6 bases from J; bases unmatched to any gene: 1. Germline lookup yields CDR1 MNHNS and CDR2 SASEGT. This CDR3 is CASSETSGRANEQFF. The CDR3 coding sequence is TGTGCCAGCAGTGAGACTAGCGGGAGGGCCAATGAGCAGTTCTTC.

Remarks on this clone: The same CDR3 also results from other DNA sequences found in this sample. The CDR3 bases are TGTGCCAGCAGTGAAGCGCGGAGAACTGGCTACACCTTC. It yields the protein CASSEARRTGYTF. The V and J genes are TRBV2 and TRBJ1-2; D uncertain. Germline V lookup: CDR1 SNHLY, CDR2 FYNNEI. The CDR3 contains 13 residues. Trimming removed 0 bases at V and 7 bases at J, with 9 bases between.

This sequence joins TRBV4-2 and TRBJ2-1, with 11 bases aligning to TRBD2. Germline V CDR1 and CDR2: LGHNA, YNFKEQ. J lost 7 bases, V lost 1 base, and 12 bases had no gene match. This CDR3 region has 18 residues. Written as DNA, the CDR3 is TGTGCCAGCAGCCAAGTAGTAGCGGGAGGGCCTCCAGAGAATGAGCAGTTCTTC. Its protein product is CASSQVVAGGPPENEQFF.

The chain carries TRBV30 and TRBJ2-6; D is possibly TRBD1 (5 bases). V shed 4 bases and J shed 0 bases, with 10 bases lying between them. This CDR3 has 15 amino acids. Germline assignment: CDR1 GTSNPN and CDR2 SVGIG (reference sequence). The CDR3 sequence: CAWKTGSSGANVLTF. CDR3 coding DNA: TGTGCCTGGAAAACAGGTAGCTCTGGGGCCAACGTCCTGACTTTC.

J is TRBJ2-7 and V is TRBV18; TRBD2 is a possible D gene (6 bases). The V end lost 7 bases, the J end lost 0 bases, and 13 bases lay between the germline ends. Germline-derived CDR1 and CDR2 are KGHSH and LQKENI. This CDR3 has 14 residues. The CDR3 nucleotides read TGTGCCAGCTGTCCGGGACTCGACTCCTACGAGCAGTACTTC. Amino acids: CASCPGLDSYEQYF.

This sequence joins TRBV2 and TRBJ1-4; D perhaps matches TRBD1 (6 bases). This CDR3 is 15 amino acids long. Trimming cost V 3 bases and J 7 bases, with 15 bases left between them. Germline-derived CDR1 and CDR2 are SNHLY and FYNNEI. The CDR3 nucleotides read TGTGCCAGCAGTGATCGGGGGGCCCCCCCTGAAAAACTGTTTTTT. This gives the protein CASSDRGAPPEKLFF.

This chain uses TRBV11-2 with TRBJ2-2; weak D call: TRBD2 (5 bases). The CDR3 sequence is 14 residues long. Trimming took 5 bases from V and 6 from J, leaving 13 bases between them. Germline CDR1 reads SGHAT; CDR2 reads FQNNGV. CDR3: CASSPVGKAGELFF. In nucleotides, the CDR3 is TGTGCCAGCAGCCCAGTCGGGAAGGCCGGGGAGCTGTTTTTT.

The sample holds many counts of this clone. V and J are TRBV20-1 and TRBJ1-5; no clear D. This CDR3 comprises 11 residues. V was shortened by 3 bases and J by 7 bases, with 7 bases between the two germline ends. CDR1 DFQATT and CDR2 SNEGSKA come from the germline V gene (reference sequence). DNA of the CDR3: TGCAGTGCTAGCGAGGACCAGCCCCAGCATTTT. This encodes CSASEDQPQHF.

Comment on this clone: At one boundary the junction diverges from the germline segment, which might be a read error. Other DNA sequences in the sample encode the same CDR3. The chain recombines TRBV6-6 with TRBJ1-1, with TRBD1 as a possible D gene (5 bases). The germline gives CDR1 MNHNY, CDR2 SVGAGI (reference sequence). The CDR3 runs 15 residues. CDR3 sequence reads: CASSSGPAMNTEAFF. CDR3 nucleotides: TGTGCCAGTAGTTCGGGACCGGCAATGAACACTGAAGCTTTCTTT.

This clone was detected once. The genes are TRBV19 and TRBJ1-2, with a tentative D call TRBD1 (5 bases). The V and J ends lost 3 bases and 2 bases respectively, with 13 bases between them. Germline assignment: CDR1 LNHDA and CDR2 SQIVND (reference sequence). CDR3 length equals 15 residues. Here the CDR3 reads CASSIQFDRNYGYTF. The DNA for the CDR3 is TGTGCCAGTAGTATTCAGTTCGACAGAAACTATGGCTACACCTTC.

The rearrangement joins TRBV7-9 to TRBJ2-7, with D possibly being TRBD1 (5 bases). Deletions cut 1 base from V and 2 bases from J, with 12 bases between. Germline-derived CDR1 and CDR2 are SEHNR and FQNEAQ (reference sequence). The CDR3 contains 15 residues. Here the CDR3 reads CASSLVEAGPYEQYF. CDR3 bases: TGTGCCAGCAGCTTAGTCGAGGCAGGGCCCTACGAGCAGTACTTC.

V and J are TRBV7-2 and TRBJ1-5, with 7 bases matching TRBD1. The V segment lost 3 bases and the J segment 7 bases; nucleotides outside the gene matches: 6. Looked up from germline, CDR1 is SGHTA and CDR2 is FQGNSA. The CDR3 loop spans 14 amino acids. Here the CDR3 DNA reads TGTGCCAGCAGCTTCTACCGGGACAGCCAGCCCCAGCATTTT. This gives the protein CASSFYRDSQPQHF.

This clone was picked up a small number of times. V and J are TRBV5-6 and TRBJ1-5; D gene uncertain. The CDR3 runs to 16 residues. The V gene lost 1 base and the J gene lost 1 base, with 12 bases spanning the gap. Germline lookup yields CDR1 SGHDT and CDR2 YYEEEE. CDR3 sequence reads: CASSLYARRSNQPQHF. The CDR3, as DNA: TGTGCCAGCAGCTTGTATGCCAGGAGAAGCAATCAGCCCCAGCATTTT.

This clone was observed a single time. The chain joins TRBV10-3 to TRBJ1-4, with TRBD1 matching over 8 bases. The CDR3 totals 14 residues. V was clipped by 10 bases and J by 7 bases; unmatched bases: 11. Per germline, CDR1 ENHRY and CDR2 SYGVKD. Here the CDR3 reads CATAVDRDTEKLFF. The CDR3 bases are TGTGCCACGGCGGTGGACAGGGACACTGAAAAACTGTTTTTT.